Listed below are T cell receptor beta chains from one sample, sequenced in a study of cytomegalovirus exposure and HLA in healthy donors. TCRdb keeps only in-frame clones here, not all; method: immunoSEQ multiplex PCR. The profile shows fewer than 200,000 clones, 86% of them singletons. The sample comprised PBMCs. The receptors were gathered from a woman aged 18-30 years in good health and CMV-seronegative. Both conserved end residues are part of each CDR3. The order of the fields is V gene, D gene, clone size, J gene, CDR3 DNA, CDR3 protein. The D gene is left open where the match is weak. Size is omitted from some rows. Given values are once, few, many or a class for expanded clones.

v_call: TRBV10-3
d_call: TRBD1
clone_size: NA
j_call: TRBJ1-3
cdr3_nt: TGTGCCATCAGGGGACAGGGGATGGACACCATATATTTT
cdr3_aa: CAIRGQGMDTIYF

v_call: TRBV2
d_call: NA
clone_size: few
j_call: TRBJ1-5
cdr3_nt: TGTGCCAGCAAGCAGGGCAGTGGCAATCAGCCCCAGCATTTT
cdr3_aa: CASKQGSGNQPQHF

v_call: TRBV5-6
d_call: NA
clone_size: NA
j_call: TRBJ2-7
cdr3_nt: TGTGCCAGCAGCATCCAGGGGCAGTCCAGGGGAAACTTC
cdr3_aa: CASSIQGQSRGNF

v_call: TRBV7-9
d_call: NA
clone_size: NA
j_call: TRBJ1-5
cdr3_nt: TGTGCCAGCAGCTCAGGGGATCAGCCCCAGCATTTT
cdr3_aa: CASSSGDQPQHF

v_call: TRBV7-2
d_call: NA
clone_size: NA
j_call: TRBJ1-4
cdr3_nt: TGTGCCAGCAGCTCCCATGACGGGGAATTCGGAAAACTGTTTTTT
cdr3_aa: CASSSHDGEFGKLFF

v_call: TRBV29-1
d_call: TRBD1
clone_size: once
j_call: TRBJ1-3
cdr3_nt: TGCAGCGTTGGAGGGGGCCCGGACACCATATATTTT
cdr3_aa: CSVGGGPDTIYF

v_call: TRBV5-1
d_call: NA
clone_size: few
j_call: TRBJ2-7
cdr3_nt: TGCGCCAGCAGCTTCACAGGTGGATCGAACTACGAGCAGTACTTC
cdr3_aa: CASSFTGGSNYEQYF

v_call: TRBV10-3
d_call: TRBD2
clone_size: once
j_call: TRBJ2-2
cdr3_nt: TGTGCCATCAGTGAGGCCCAGCGGGGGGGCCGAGGCGGGGAGCTGTTTTTT
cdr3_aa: CAISEAQRGGRGGELFF

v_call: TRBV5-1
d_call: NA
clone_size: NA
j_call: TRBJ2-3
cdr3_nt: TGCGCCAGCAGCTTGGCCGGGGTAGGAGATACGCAGTATTTT
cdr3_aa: CASSLAGVGDTQYF

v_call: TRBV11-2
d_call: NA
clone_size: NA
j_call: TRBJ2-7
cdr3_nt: TGTGCCAGCAGCTTGCCCCTCGGGGTCTACGAGCAGTACTTC
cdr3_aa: CASSLPLGVYEQYF

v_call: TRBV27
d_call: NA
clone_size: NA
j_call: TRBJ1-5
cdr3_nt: TGTGCCAGCAGTCCCACAGAATTAAAGGGCAATCAGCCCCAGCATTTT
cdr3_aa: CASSPTELKGNQPQHF

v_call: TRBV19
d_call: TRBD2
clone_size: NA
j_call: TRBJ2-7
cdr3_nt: TGTGCCAGTAGTATTACAGCCGGGACTAGCGGGAGGGCTCTTCTCTTC
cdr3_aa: CASSITAGTSGRALLF

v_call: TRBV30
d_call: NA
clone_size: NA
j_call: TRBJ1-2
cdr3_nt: TGTGCCTTCTCCCTAGTAACAGGCGGAAACTATGGCTACACCTTC
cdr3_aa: CAFSLVTGGNYGYTF

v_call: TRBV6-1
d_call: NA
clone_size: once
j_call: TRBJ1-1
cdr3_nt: TGTGCCAGCAGTTTGGCGAACACTGAAGCTTTCTTT
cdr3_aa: CASSLANTEAFF

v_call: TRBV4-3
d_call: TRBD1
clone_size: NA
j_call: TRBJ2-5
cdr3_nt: TGCGCCAGCAGCCAGGGACAGGGGCAAGAACCCCAGTACTTC
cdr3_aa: CASSQGQGQEPQYF

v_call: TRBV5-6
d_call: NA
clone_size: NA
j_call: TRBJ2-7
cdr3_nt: TGTGCCAGCAGCCCGAGGCTCCGCGAGCAGTACTTC
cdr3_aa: CASSPRLREQYF

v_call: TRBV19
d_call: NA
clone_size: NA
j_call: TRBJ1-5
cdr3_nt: TGTGCCAGTAGTATTCTAGGGCGGGAGGTGCAGCCCCAGCATTTT
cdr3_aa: CASSILGREVQPQHF

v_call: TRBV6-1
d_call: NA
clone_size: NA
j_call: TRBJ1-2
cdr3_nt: TGTGCCAGCAAAGCAGGGCTGTCCTCTAACTATGGCTACACCTTC
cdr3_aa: CASKAGLSSNYGYTF

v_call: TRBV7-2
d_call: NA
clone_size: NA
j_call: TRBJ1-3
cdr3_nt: TGTGCCAGCAGCCCACGGGATGTCTCTGGAAACACCATATATTTT
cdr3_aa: CASSPRDVSGNTIYF

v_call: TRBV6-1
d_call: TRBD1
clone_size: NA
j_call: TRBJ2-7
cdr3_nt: TGTGCCAGCATACGGGACAGGGGAGGCGAGCAGTACTTC
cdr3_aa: CASIRDRGGEQYF

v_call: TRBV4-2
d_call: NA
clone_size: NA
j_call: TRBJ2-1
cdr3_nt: TGTGCCAGCAGCCAATTTCCTGACAATGAGCAGTTCTTC
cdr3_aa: CASSQFPDNEQFF

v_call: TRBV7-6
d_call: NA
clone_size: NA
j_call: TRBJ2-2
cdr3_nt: TGTGCCAGCAGCTTATCCCCAGACGGGGGCACCGGGGAGCTGTTTTTT
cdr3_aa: CASSLSPDGGTGELFF

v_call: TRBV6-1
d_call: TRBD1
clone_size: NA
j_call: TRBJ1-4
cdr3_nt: TGTGCCAGCAGTTTTGACAGGGGCCTGTTTTTT
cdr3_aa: CASSFDRGLFF

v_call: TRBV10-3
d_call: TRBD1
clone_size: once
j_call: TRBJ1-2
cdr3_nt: TGTGCCATCAGTGAGACCAGCCCTACAGGGGCCTATGGCTACACCTTC
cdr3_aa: CAISETSPTGAYGYTF

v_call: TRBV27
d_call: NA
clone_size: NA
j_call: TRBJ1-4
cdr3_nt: TGTGCCAGCAGTCTTGCGGGGAATGAAAAACTGTTTTTT
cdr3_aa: CASSLAGNEKLFF

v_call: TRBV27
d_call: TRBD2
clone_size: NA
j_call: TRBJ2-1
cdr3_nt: TGTGCCAGCAGTACTGAGTCGACTAGCGGGGTCTACAATGAGCAGTTCTTC
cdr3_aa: CASSTESTSGVYNEQFF

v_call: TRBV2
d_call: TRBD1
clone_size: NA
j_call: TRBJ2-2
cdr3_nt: TGTGCCAGCGGGGGGACAGGGGCGACGACCGGGGAGCTGTTTTTT
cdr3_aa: CASGGTGATTGELFF

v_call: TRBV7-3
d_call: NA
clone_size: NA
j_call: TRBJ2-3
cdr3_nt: TGTGCCAGCAGCTTGCTCGGGACACCGGATACGCAGTATTTT
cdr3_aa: CASSLLGTPDTQYF

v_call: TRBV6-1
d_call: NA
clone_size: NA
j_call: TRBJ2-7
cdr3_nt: TGTGCCAGCAGTGAAGAAAAGGGGCCCTACTACGAGCAGTACTTC
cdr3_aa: CASSEEKGPYYEQYF

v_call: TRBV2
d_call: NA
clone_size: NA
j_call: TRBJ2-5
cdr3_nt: TGTGCCAGCAGTACCCGTTGGCAGAAAGAGACCCAGTACTTC
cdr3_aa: CASSTRWQKETQYF

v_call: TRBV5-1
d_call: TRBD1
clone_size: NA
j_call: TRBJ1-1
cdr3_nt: TGCGCCAGCAGCTTGGAGACAGGGAAAGCTTTCTTT
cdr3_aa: CASSLETGKAFF

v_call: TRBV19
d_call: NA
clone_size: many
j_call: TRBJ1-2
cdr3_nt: TGTGCCAGTAACGCGGAGACTAACTATGGCTACACCTTC
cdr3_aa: CASNAETNYGYTF

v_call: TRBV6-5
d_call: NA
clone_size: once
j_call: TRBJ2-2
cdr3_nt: TGTGCCAGCGGGTGGGCGACCGGGGAGCTGTTTTTT
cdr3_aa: CASGWATGELFF

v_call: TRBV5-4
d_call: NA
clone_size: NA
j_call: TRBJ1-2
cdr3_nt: TGTGCCAGCAGCTTGGATCGGGAAAGCGTGGGCTACACCTTC
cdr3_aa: CASSLDRESVGYTF

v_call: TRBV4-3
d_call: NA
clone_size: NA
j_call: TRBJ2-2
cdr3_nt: TGCGCCAGCAGCCAAGATCGAGTCGGGGAGCTGTTTTTT
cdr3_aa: CASSQDRVGELFF

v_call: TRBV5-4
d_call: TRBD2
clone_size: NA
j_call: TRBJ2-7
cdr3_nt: TGTGCCAGCAGCTTCTCGACTAGCGGGGCTTACGAGCAGTACTTC
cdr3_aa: CASSFSTSGAYEQYF

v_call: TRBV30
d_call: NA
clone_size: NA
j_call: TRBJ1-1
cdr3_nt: TGTGCCTGGAGCCTGGGGGCGAGAGCTGAAGCTTTCTTT
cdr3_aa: CAWSLGARAEAFF

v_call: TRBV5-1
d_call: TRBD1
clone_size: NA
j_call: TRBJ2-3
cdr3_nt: TGCGCCAGCAGCTTGGAAACCGCCCGAGACAGGGGAGCGTATACGCAGTATTTT
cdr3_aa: CASSLETARDRGAYTQYF

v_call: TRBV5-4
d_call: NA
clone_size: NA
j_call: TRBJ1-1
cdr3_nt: TGTGCCAGCAGCTTGGTACAGGGGAACACTGAAGCTTTCTTT
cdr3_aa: CASSLVQGNTEAFF

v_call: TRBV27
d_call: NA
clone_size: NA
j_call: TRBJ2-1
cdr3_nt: TGTGCCAGCAGCTCAGGCGGGCCCTACAATGAGCAGTTCTTC
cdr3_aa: CASSSGGPYNEQFF

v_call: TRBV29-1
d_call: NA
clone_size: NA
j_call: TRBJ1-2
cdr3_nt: TGCAGCGTCCTCCCGGATGGGGGGGCGACCTATGGCTACACCTTC
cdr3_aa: CSVLPDGGATYGYTF

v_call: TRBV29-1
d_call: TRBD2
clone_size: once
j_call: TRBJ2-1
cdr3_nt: TGCAGCGTTTACCCTAGCGGGATAGTGAATGAGCAGTTCTTC
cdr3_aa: CSVYPSGIVNEQFF

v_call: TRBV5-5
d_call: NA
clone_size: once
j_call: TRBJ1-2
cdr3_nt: TGTGCCAGCAGCTTGGCCACGGAGGACTATGGCTACACCTTC
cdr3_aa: CASSLATEDYGYTF

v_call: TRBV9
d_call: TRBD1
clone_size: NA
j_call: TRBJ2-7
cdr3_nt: TGTGCCAGCAGCGTAGGAATTGGAAGGACAGGTACCTACGAGCAGTACTTC
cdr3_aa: CASSVGIGRTGTYEQYF

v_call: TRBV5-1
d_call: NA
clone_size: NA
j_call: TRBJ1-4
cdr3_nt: TGCGCCAGCAGCTTGGTGGGAGTGGGAGCCGAAAAACTGTTTTTT
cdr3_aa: CASSLVGVGAEKLFF

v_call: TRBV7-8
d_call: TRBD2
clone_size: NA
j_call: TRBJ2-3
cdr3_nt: TGTGCCAGCAGCCTACGGACTAGCGCACAGGCCGCTCGAACGCAGTATTTT
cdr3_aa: CASSLRTSAQAARTQYF

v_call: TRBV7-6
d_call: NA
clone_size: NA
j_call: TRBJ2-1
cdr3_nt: TGTGCCAGCAGCTTTCGGGACAATGAGCAGTTCTTC
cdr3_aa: CASSFRDNEQFF

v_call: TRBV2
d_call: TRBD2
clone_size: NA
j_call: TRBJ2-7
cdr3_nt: TGTGCCAGCAGACCGGGAGGGTTGGGTTACGAGCAGTACTTC
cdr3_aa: CASRPGGLGYEQYF

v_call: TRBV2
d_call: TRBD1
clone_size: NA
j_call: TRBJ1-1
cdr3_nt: TGTGCCGGTAAAGAAGACAGGGCCACTGAAGCTTTCTTT
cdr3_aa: CAGKEDRATEAFF